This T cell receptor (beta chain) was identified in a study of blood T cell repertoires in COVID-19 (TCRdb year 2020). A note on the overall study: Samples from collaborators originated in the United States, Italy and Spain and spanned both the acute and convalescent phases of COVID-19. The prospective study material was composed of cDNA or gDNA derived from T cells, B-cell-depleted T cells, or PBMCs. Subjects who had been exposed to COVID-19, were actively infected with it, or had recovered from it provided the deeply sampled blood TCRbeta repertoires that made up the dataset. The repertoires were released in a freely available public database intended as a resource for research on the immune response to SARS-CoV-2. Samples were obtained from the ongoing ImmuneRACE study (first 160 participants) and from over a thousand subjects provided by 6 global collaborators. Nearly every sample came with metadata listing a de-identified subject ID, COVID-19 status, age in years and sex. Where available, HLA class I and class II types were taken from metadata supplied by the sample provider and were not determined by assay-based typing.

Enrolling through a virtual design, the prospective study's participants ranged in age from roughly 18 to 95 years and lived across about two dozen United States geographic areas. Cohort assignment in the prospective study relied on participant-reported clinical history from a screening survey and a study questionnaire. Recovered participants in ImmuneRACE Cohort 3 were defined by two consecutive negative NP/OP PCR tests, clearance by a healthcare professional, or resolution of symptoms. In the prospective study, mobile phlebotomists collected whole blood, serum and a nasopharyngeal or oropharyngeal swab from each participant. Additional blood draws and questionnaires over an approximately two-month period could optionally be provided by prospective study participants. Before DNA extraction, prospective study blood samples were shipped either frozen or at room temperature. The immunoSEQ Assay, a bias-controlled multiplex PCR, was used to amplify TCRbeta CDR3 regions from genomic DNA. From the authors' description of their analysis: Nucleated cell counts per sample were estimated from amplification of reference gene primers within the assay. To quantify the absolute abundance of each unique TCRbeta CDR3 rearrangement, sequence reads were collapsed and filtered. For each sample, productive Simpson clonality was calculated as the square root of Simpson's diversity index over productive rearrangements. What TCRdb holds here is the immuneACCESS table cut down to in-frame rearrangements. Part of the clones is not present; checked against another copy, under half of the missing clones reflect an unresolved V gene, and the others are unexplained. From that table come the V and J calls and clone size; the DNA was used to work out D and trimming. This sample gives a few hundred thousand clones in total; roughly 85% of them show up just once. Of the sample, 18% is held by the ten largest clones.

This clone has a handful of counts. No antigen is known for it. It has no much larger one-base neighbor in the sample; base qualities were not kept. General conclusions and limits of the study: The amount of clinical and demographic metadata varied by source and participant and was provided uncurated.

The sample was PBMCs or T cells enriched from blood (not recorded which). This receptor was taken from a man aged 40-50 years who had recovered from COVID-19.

The CDR3: CASGRTGPYEQYF. Here is the DNA: TGTGCCAGCGGGAGGACAGGCCCCTACGAGCAGTACTTC. This receptor chain uses TRBV11-3 and TRBJ2-7, with TRBD1 tentatively as D gene (7 bases match). The CDR3 holds 13 amino acids from the cysteine to the phenylalanine. Only the CDR3 DNA stays, 39 bases, in frame from base 1. The germline V gene supplies CDR1 SGHNT and CDR2 YENEEA. V is pared back by 8 bases and J by 2 bases, with 13 bases lying between the germline termini.